This T cell receptor beta chain was observed in a study of T cells in Graves' hyperthyroidism and ophthalmopathy (dated by TCRdb to the late 2010s). The study in broad terms: Peripheral blood samples were taken at the time of initial diagnosis, prior to any treatment. TCR V-J signatures able to tell the groups apart were searched for in a discovery cohort of some 97 patients, of whom over 40 had Graves' ophthalmopathy and 55 to 60 had stable Graves' hyperthyroidism. Prospective prediction of ophthalmopathy was tested in an independent validation cohort consisting of 18 hyperthyroidism patients and some 15 patients who later progressed to ophthalmopathy. For training and testing, the 100 or so patients in the discovery cohort were randomly divided in a 7:3 ratio. The study also compared thyroid tissue and blood T-cell repertoires from about 6 Graves' hyperthyroidism patients. Once sampling was done, hyperthyroidism patients were given methimazole at a starting dose of 30 mg daily, whereas ophthalmopathy patients were given high-dose intravenous methylprednisolone. The paper describes TCR Vbeta CDR3 sequencing of about 140 peripheral blood samples, made up of 43 ophthalmopathy patients, roughly 72 hyperthyroidism patients and some 17 progressor patients.

CDR1 and CDR2 are drawn from the germline V gene: KGHSH, LQKENI. V gives up 0 bases and J gives up 3 bases, and the segment between their germline ends measures 12 bases. Inclusive of the bounding cysteine and phenylalanine, the CDR3 is 15 residues long. Solely the CDR3 DNA is kept, with 45 bases framed from the first base. Amplification of TCR beta CDR3 regions was carried out from RNA transcripts. A first-round RT-PCR of the TCR CDR3 used the HTBI primer set with the Qiagen OneStep RT-PCR kit. Libraries were constructed in a second round of multiplex PCR, after which size selection and purification were performed. The libraries were sequenced on an Illumina HiSeq2000 using paired-end 100 bp reads. The source study handled its data this way. SOAPnuke was used to process the raw data, throwing out any read that contained adapters or uncalled bases, had a mean Phred below 15, or lacked an exact constant-primer or identifier match. High-quality paired reads were merged using COPE v1.2.5, and each unique nucleotide sequence was defined as a clonotype. MiTCR v1.1 was used to align the clonotypes against IMGT TRBV, TRBD and TRBJ reference segments. The analysis was restricted to V-J combinations with a frequency above 0.0001, which together covered 99.2% of the repertoires. The TCS score was defined as the ratio of F50 (clonal expansion) to E x V (chaos), calculated using BLOSUM62-based TCRdist between CDR3 peptides within each V-J. Welch's t-statistics and random forest reduced 500 to 650 V-J features to roughly 13, which were used in a naive Bayes classifier (R e1071). TCRdb reran the public reads through fastp at Q25 and MiXCR, keeping productive beta chains. Each CDR3 protein appears once, grouped with its most common genes and DNA. These V and J calls originate from TCRdb's pipeline instead of the authors' own analysis. This sample holds hundreds of thousands of distinct CDR3 sequences; approximately 25% were observed only once. The ten largest make up roughly 12% of the sample.

A few counts support this clonotype. There is no known antigen for this receptor. No base quality information exists; no much larger clone differs at one position. In the ophthalmopathy patients, disease was moderately to severely active, with a Clinical Activity Score of 3 or more, a NOSPECS grade of 4 or more, and a duration of less than 3 months. The study excluded patients with uncontrolled infections, other autoimmune diseases, pregnancy or lactation. Diagnoses were based on clinical symptoms, serum thyroxine and TRAb, thyroid ultrasound and orbital computed tomography. PBMCs were separated from approximately 9.9 ml of fresh peripheral blood using Ficoll-Paque density gradient centrifugation. Trizol reagent was used to extract total RNA, and RNA quality was then checked on an Agilent 2100 Bioanalyzer. Here is what the overall study found, with its caveats: Sample size was not statistically predetermined, and investigators were not blinded to group allocation. Most expanded thyroid clonotypes (frequency above 0.001) were also detected in blood, a finding suggesting that blood repertoires may reflect thyroid immune responses. During validation, the model predicted progression to ophthalmopathy a median of about 6.3 months ahead of onset, with roughly 65% sensitivity and less than 85% specificity. Ophthalmopathy was separated from stable hyperthyroidism by a 13 V-J signature model, with about 88% sensitivity and approximately 84% specificity obtained in cross-validation and 80%/75% obtained in testing.

The sequencing input was blood. This sequence uses TRBV18 and TRBJ2-7; 6 matching bases give a weak D call of TRBD2. The origin of this receptor is a woman in her twenties or thirties with Graves' ophthalmopathy. The bases read TGTGCCAGCTCACCACCGTATCCGGGGGACTACGAGCAGTACTTC. It translates as CASSPPYPGDYEQYF.